These 10 T cell receptor beta chains were all obtained from the same sample, sequenced in a study of blood T cell repertoires in COVID-19. Profiling relied on immunoSEQ multiplex PCR, and the TCRdb table lists in-frame clones only, not all of them. Among roughly 500,000 clones listed, 80% to 90% were seen once. The sequenced sample consisted of peripheral blood. The origin of the receptors is a man between 18 and 35 years old with COVID-19, enrolled during active disease.

This chain joins TRBV5-6 and TRBJ1-5, with D possibly being TRBD1 (5 bases). CDR1 and CDR2 from the germline V gene are SGHDT and YYEEEE. V was pared by 3 bases and J by 0 bases, with 16 bases between. The CDR3 totals 17 residues. In nucleotides, the CDR3 is TGTGCCAGCAGCTCCCTCATGACAGACAATAGCAATCAGCCCCAGCATTTT. As protein: CASSSLMTDNSNQPQHF.

This chain joins TRBV5-1 and TRBJ2-7; TRBD1 matches at 9 bases. With V trimmed by 0 bases and J by 5 bases, 9 bases remained unmatched. Per the germline V gene, CDR1 is SGHRS and CDR2 is YFSETQ. The CDR3 is 16 amino acids. Written as DNA, the CDR3 is TGCGCCAGCAGCTTGGAAGGGACAGGGAGCTTCGACGAGCAGTACTTC. As protein: CASSLEGTGSFDEQYF.

The V and J genes are TRBV4-1 and TRBJ2-7; 10 bases fit TRBD1. The CDR3 loop spans 14 amino acids. Trimming removed 5 bases from V and 4 bases from J; junction bases left unmatched: 5. The germline CDR1 and CDR2 sequences are MGHRA and YSYEKL. CDR3 sequence reads: CASSKPGQGYEQYF. In DNA, the CDR3 is TGCGCCAGCAGCAAACCGGGACAGGGGTACGAGCAGTACTTC.

V usage is TRBV27 and J usage is TRBJ1-2; 7 bases match TRBD1. The CDR3 has 16 amino acids. Germline V gives CDR1 MNHEY, CDR2 SMNVEV (reference sequence). V lost 6 bases, J lost 2 bases, and 12 bases stayed unmatched. The CDR3 nucleotides read TGTGCCAGCAGGCAACAGGGGACGGGCTCCAACTATGGCTACACCTTC. Protein: CASRQQGTGSNYGYTF.

J is TRBJ2-1 and V is TRBV5-5, with D possibly TRBD2 on 5 matching bases. Germline V gene sequence: CDR1 SGHKS, CDR2 YYEKEE (reference sequence). Between the trimmed V and J ends, which lost 6 bases and 7 bases, there was a span of 14 bases. This CDR3 is built from 13 residues. CDR3 in DNA: TGTGCCAGCACTAGACACCCGGGAAATGAGCAGTTCTTC. Its translation is CASTRHPGNEQFF.

The CDR3 coding sequence is TGTGCCAGCAGCTTAGGGTCTAGCGGGACGGGCGAGCAGTACTTC. It yields the protein CASSLGSSGTGEQYF. The rearrangement links TRBV13 to TRBJ2-7; TRBD2 matches 9 bases. CDR3 length: 15 amino acids. The V and J ends lost 0 bases and 6 bases, in that order; junction bases with no gene match: 6. The germline V gene encodes CDR1 PRHDT and CDR2 FYEKMQ (reference sequence).

This chain connects TRBV29-1 to TRBJ2-5, with TRBD2 identical over 10 bases. Near its end, the DNA agrees better with TRBJ2-7, so the J call may be wrong. The CDR3 runs to 17 residues. In germline, CDR1 is SQVTM, CDR2 ANQGSEA. The CDR3 DNA follows: TGCAGCGTGCCTGCGGGGGCTAGCGGGAGACCGACCTACGAGCAGTACTTC. Protein: CSVPAGASGRPTYEQYF.

The chain carries TRBV21-1 and TRBJ2-3; the table's D call TRBD2 went unverified against the DNA. TRBV21-1 is a pseudogene segment. The CDR3 loop spans 16 amino acids. The CDR3 spells CASSKRGGAWADTQYF. In DNA form, the CDR3 reads TGTGCCAGCAGCAAACGCGGGGGGGCCTGGGCAGATACGCAGTATTTT.

This clone was seen only a few times. The chain links TRBV28 to TRBJ1-5; weak D call: TRBD1 (6 bases). CDR1 MDHEN and CDR2 SYDVKM come from the germline V gene. This CDR3 spans 14 amino acids. Trimming removed 6 bases at V and 3 bases at J, with 12 bases between. CDR3 sequence: CASSDDRFNQPQHF. The CDR3 coding sequence is TGTGCCAGCAGCGACGACAGGTTCAATCAGCCCCAGCATTTT.

This sequence joins TRBV6-5 and TRBJ1-1; 7 positions match TRBD1. Germline trimming cut 6 bases from V and 5 bases from J; bases unmatched to any gene: 9. Germline lookup yields CDR1 MNHEY and CDR2 SVGAGI. The CDR3 length is 14 residues. DNA for the CDR3: TGTGCCAGCAGCGGGGCAGGGGGTAAAACTGAAGCTTTCTTT. Its translation: CASSGAGGKTEAFF.